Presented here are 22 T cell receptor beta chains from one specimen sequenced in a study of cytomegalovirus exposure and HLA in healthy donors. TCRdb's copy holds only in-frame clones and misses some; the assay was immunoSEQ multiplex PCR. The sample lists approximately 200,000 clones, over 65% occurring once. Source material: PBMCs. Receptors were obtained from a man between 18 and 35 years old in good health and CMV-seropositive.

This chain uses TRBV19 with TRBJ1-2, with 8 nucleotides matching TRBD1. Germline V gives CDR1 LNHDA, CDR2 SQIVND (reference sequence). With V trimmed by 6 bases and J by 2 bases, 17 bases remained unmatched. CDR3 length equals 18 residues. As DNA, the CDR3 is TGTGCCAGTAGCAACCCCCGTCGACAGGGGAGCCGGAACTATGGCTACACCTTC. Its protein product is CASSNPRRQGSRNYGYTF.

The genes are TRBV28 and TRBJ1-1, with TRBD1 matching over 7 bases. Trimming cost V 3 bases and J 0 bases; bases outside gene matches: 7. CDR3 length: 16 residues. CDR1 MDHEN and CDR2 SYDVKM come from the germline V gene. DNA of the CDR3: TGTGCCAGCAGTTTGACAGGGCAATACCTGAACACTGAAGCTTTCTTT. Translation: CASSLTGQYLNTEAFF. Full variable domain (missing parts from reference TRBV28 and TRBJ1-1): DVKVTQSSRYLVKRTGEKVFLECVQDMDHENMFWYRQDPGLGLRLIYFSYDVKMKEKGDIPEGYSVSREKKERFSLILESASTNQTSMYLCASSLTGQYLNTEAFFGQGTRLTVV.

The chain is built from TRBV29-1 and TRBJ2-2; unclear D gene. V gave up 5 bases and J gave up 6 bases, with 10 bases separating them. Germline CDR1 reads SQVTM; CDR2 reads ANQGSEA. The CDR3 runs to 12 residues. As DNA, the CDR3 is TGCAGCGTTCTGTTTTTATCCGGGGAGCTGTTTTTT. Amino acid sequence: CSVLFLSGELFF.

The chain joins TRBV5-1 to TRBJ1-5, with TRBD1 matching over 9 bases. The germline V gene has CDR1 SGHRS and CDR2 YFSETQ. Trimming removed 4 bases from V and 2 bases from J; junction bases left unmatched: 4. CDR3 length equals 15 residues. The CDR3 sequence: CASSPGTGRNQPQHF. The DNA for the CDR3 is TGCGCCAGCAGCCCCGGGACAGGGCGCAATCAGCCCCAGCATTTT.

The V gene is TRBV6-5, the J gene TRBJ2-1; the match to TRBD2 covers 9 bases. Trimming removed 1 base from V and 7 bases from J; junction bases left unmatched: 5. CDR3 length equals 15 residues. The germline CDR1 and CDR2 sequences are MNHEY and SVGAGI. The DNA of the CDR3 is TGTGCCAGCAGTTACTATGCGGGAGGGGGGAATGAGCAGTTCTTC. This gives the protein CASSYYAGGGNEQFF.

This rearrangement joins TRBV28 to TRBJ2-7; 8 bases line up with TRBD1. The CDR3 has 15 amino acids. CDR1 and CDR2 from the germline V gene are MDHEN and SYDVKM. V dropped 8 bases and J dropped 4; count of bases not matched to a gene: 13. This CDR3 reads CASRGEDRALYEQYF. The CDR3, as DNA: TGTGCCAGCCGCGGCGAGGACAGGGCTTTATACGAGCAGTACTTC.

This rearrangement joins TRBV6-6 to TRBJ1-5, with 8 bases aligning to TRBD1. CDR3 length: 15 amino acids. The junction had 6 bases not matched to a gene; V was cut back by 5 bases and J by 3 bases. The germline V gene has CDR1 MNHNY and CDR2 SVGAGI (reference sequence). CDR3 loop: CASSRDRIPNQPQHF. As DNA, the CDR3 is TGTGCCAGCAGTCGGGACAGGATCCCCAATCAGCCCCAGCATTTT.

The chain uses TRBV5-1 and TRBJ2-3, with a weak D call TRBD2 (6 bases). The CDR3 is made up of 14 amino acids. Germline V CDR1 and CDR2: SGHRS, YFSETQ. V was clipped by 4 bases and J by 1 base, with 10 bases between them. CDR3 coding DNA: TGCGCCAGCAGCCTTGTAGCGGGCACAGATACGCAGTATTTT. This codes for CASSLVAGTDTQYF.

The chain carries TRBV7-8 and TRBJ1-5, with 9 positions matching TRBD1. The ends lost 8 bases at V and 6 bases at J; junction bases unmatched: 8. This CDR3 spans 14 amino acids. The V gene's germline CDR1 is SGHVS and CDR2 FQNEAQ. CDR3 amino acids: CASGHLTGGQPQHF. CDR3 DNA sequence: TGTGCCAGCGGCCACCTGACAGGGGGTCAGCCCCAGCATTTT.

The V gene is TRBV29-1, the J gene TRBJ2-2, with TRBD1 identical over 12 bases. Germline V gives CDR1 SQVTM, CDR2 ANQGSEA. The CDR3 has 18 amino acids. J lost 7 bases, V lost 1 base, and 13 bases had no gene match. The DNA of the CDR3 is TGCAGCGTTGAAGGGTATCTGTTCGGGACAGGGGGCAGCGGGGAGCTGTTTTTT. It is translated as CSVEGYLFGTGGSGELFF.

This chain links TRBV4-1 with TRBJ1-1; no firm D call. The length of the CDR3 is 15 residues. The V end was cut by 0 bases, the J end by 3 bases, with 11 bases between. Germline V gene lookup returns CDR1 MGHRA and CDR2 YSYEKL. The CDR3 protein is CASSQEELEDTEAFF. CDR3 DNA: TGCGCCAGCAGCCAAGAGGAGTTAGAGGACACTGAAGCTTTCTTT.

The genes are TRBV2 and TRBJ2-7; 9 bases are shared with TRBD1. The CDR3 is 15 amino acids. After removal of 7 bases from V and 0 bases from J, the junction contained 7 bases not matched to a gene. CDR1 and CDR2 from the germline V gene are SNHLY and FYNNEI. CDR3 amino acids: CASTYTGQGSYEQYF. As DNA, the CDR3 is TGTGCCAGCACCTACACGGGACAGGGCTCCTACGAGCAGTACTTC.

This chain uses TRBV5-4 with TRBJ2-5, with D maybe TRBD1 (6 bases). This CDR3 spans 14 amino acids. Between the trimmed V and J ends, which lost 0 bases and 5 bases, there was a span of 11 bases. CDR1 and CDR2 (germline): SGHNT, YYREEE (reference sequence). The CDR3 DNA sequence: TGTGCCAGCAGCTTGGGGCTGAGGGGGGAGACCCAGTACTTC. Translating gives CASSLGLRGETQYF. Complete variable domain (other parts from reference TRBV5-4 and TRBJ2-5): ETGVTQSPTHLIKTRGQQVTLRCSSQSGHNTVSWYQQALGQGPQFIFQYYREEENGRGNFPPRFSGLQFPNYSSELNVNALELDDSALYLCASSLGLRGETQYFGPGTRLLVL.

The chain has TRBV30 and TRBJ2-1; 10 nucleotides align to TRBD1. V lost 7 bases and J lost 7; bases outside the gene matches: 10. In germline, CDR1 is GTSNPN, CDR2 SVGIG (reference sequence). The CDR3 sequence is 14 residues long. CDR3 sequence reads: CASDIPGQGNEQFF. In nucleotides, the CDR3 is TGTGCCTCCGATATACCGGGACAGGGGAATGAGCAGTTCTTC.

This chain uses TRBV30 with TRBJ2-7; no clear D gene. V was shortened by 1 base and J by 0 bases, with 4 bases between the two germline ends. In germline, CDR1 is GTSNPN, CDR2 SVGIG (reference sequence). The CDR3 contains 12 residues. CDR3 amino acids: CAWSADSYEQYF. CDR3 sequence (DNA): TGTGCCTGGAGTGCAGACTCCTACGAGCAGTACTTC.

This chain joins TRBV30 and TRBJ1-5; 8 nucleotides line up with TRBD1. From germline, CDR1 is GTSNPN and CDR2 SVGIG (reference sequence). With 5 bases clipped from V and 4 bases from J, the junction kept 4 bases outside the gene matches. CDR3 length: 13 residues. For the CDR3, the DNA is TGTGCCTGGGACAGGGGAGGAAATCAGCCCCAGCATTTT. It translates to CAWDRGGNQPQHF.

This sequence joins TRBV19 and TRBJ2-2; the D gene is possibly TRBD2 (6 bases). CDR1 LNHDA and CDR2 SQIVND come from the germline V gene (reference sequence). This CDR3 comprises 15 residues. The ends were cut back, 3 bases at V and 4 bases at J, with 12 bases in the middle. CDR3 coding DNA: TGTGCCAGTAGTATTGGACCGGGACTCACCGGGGAGCTGTTTTTT. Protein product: CASSIGPGLTGELFF.

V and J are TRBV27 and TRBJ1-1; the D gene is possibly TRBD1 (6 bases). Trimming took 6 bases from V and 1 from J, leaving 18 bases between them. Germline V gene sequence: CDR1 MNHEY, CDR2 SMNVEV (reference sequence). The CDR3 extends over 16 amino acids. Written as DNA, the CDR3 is TGTGCCAGCAGGGCGGGCAGGGGCAGGGGGAACACTGAAGCTTTCTTT. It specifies CASRAGRGRGNTEAFF.

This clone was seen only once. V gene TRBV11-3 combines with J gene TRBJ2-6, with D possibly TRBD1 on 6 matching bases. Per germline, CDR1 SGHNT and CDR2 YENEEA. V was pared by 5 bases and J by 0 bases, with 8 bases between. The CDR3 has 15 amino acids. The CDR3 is CASSADSSGANVLTF. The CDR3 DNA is TGTGCCAGCAGCGCGGACAGCTCTGGGGCCAACGTCCTGACTTTC. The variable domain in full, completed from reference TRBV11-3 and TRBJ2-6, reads EAGVVQSPRYKIIEKKQPVAFWCNPISGHNTLYWYLQNLGQGPELLIRYENEEAVDDSQLPKDRFSAERLKGVDSTLKIQPAELGDSAVYLCASSADSSGANVLTFGAGSRLTVL.

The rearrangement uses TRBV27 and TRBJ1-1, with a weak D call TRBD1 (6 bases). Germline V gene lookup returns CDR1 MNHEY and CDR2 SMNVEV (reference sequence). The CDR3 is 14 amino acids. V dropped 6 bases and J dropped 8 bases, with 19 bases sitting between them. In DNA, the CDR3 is TGTGCCAGCAGCGATTGGGACATTCCAGGCGAAGCTTTCTTT. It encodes CASSDWDIPGEAFF.

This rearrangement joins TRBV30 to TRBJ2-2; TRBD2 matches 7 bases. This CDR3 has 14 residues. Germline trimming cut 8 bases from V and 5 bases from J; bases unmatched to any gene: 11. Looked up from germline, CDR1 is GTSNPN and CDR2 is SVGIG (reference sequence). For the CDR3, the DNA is TGTGCCGCCTCCAAGCGGGGCGGGACCGGGGAGCTGTTTTTT. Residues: CAASKRGGTGELFF.

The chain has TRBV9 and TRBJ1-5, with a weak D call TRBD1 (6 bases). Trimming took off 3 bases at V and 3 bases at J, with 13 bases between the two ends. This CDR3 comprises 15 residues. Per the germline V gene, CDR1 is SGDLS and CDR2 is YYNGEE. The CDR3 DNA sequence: TGTGCCAGCAGCGAGGGACAAGACGACAATCAGCCCCAGCATTTT. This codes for CASSEGQDDNQPQHF. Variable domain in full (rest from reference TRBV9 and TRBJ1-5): DSGVTQTPKHLITATGQRVTLRCSPRSGDLSVYWYQQSLDQGLQFLIQYYNGEERAKGNILERFSAQQFPDLHSELNLSSLELGDSALYFCASSEGQDDNQPQHFGDGTRLSIL.